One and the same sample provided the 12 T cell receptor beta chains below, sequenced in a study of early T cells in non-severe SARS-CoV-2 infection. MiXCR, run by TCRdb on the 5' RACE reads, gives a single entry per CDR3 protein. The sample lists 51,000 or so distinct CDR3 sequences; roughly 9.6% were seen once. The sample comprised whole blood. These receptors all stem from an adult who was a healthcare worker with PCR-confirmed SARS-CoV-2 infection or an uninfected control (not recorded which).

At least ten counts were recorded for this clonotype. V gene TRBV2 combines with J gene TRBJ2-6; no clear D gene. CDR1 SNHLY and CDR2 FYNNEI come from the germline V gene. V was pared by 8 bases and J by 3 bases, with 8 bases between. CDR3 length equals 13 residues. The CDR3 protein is CASAGFGANVLTF. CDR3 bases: TGTGCCAGCGCCGGGTTTGGGGCCAACGTCCTGACTTTC.

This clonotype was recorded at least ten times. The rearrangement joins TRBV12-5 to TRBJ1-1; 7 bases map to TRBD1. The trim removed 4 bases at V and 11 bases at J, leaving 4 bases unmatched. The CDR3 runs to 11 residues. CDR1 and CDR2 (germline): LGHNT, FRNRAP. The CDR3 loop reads CASGSGTAAFF. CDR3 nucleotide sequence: TGTGCTAGTGGTTCCGGGACAGCTGCTTTCTTT. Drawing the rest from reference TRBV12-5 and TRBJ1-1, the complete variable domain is DARVTQTPRHKVTEMGQEVTMRCQPILGHNTVFWYRQTMMQGLELLAYFRNRAPLDDSGMPKDRFSAEMPDATLATLKIQPSEPRDSAVYFCASGSGTAAFFGQGTRLTVV.

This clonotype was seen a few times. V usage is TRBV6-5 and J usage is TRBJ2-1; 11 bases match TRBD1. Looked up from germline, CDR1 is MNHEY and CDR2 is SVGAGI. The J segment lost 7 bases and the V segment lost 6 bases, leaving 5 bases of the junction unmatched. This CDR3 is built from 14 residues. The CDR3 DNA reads TGTGCCAGCAGAATCCGGGACAGGGGGAATGAGCAGTTCTTC. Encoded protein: CASRIRDRGNEQFF.

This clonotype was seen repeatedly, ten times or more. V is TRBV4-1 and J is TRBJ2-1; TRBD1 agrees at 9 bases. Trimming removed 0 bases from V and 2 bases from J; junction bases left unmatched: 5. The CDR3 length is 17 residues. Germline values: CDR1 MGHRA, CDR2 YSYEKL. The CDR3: CASSQDEWDRAYNEQFF. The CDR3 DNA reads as TGCGCCAGCAGCCAAGATGAGTGGGACAGGGCCTACAATGAGCAGTTCTTC.

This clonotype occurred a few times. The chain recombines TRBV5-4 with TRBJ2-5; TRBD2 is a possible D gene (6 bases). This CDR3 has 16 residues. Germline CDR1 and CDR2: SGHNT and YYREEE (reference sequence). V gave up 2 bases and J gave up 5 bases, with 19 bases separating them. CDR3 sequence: CASSFPPGEGEETQYF. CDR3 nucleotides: TGTGCCAGCAGCTTCCCTCCGGGGGAAGGGGAGGAGACCCAGTACTTC.

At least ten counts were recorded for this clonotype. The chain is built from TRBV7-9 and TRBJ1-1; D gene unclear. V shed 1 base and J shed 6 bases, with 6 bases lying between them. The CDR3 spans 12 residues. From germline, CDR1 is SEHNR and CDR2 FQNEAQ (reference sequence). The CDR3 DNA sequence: TGTGCCAGCAGCTTAGGGGGTGCTGAAGCTTTCTTT. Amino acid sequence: CASSLGGAEAFF.

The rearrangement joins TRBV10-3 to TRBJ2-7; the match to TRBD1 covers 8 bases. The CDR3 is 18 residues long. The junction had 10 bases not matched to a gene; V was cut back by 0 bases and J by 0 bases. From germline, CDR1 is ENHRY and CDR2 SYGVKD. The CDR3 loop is CAISESVGTGLSSYEQYF. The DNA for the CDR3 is TGTGCCATCAGTGAGTCAGTCGGGACAGGACTTAGCTCCTACGAGCAGTACTTC.

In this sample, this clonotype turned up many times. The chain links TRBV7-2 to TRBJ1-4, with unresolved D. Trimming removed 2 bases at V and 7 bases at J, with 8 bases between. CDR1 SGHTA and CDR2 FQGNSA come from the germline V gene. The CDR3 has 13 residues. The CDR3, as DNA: TGTGCCAGCAGCTTACTAAGAAGTGAAAAACTGTTTTTT. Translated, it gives CASSLLRSEKLFF.

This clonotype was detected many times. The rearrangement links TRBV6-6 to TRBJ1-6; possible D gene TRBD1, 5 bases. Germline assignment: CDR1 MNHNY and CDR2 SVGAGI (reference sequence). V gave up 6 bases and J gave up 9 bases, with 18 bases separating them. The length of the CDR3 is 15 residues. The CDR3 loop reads CASSTGTTQGSPLHF. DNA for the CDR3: TGTGCCAGCAGCACCGGGACGACCCAAGGTTCACCCCTCCACTTT.

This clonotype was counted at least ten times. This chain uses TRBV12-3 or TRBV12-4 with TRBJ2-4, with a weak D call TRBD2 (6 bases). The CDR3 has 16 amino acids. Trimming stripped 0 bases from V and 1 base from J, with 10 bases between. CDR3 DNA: TGTGCCAGCAGTTTAGCGGTCGGGGGTGCCAAAAACATTCAGTACTTC. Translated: CASSLAVGGAKNIQYF.

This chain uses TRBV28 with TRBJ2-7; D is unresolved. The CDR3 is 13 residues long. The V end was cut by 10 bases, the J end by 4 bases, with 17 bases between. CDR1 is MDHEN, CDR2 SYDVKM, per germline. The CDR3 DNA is TGTGCCACCATCGACGGGTCGAGTTACGAGCAGTACTTC. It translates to CATIDGSSYEQYF.

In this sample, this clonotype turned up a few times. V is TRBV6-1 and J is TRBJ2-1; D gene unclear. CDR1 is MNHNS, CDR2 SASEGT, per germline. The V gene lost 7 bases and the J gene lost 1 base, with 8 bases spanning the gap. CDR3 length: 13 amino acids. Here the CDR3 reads CASTLGSYNEQFF. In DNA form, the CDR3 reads TGTGCCAGCACCCTGGGATCCTACAATGAGCAGTTCTTC.